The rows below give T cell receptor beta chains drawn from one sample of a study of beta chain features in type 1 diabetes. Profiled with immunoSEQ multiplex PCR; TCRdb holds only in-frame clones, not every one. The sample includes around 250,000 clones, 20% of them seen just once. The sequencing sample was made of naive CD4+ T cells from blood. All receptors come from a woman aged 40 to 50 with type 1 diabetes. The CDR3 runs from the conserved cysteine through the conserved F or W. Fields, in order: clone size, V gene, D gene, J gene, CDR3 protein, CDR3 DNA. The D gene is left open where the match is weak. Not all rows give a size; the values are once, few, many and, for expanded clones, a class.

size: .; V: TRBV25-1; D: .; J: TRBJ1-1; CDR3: CASSELQGPIGTEAFF; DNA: TGTGCCAGCAGTGAACTCCAGGGCCCGATTGGCACTGAAGCTTTCTTT
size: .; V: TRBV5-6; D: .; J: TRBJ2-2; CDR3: CASSLTGKSTGELFF; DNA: TGTGCCAGCAGCTTGACAGGGAAGAGCACCGGGGAGCTGTTTTTT
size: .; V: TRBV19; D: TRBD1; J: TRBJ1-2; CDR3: CASSEGARDGYTF; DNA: TGTGCCAGTAGTGAGGGGGCTCGAGATGGCTACACCTTC
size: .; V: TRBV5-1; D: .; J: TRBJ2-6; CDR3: CASNRQAGANVLTF; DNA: TGCGCCAGCAACCGACAGGCTGGGGCCAACGTCCTGACTTTC
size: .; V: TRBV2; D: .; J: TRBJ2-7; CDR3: CASSEGRTEQYF; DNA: TGTGCCAGTTCTGAGGGTCGTACCGAGCAGTACTTC
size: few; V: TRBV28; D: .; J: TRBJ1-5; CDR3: CASTESGSDLRPQHF; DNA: TGTGCCAGCACCGAGTCCGGGTCCGATCTCCGGCCCCAGCATTTT
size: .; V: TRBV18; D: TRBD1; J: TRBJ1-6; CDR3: CASSLGTGRYNSPLHF; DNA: TGTGCCAGCTCACTGGGGACAGGGAGGTATAATTCACCCCTCCACTTT
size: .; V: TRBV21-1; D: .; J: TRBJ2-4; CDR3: CASSKDWPAGAKNIQYF; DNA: TGTGCCAGCAGCAAAGATTGGCCAGCGGGAGCCAAAAACATTCAGTACTTC
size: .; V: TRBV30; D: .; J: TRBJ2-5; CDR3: CAWSPGETQYF; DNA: TGTGCCTGGAGCCCAGGAGAGACCCAGTACTTC
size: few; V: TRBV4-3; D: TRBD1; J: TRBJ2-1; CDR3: CASSQEHRGGDEQFF; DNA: TGCGCCAGCAGCCAAGAGCACAGGGGTGGCGATGAGCAGTTCTTC
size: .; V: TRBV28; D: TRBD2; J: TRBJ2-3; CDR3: CASSSVPGLAGKVTDTQYF; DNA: TGTGCCAGCAGTTCGGTCCCGGGACTAGCGGGGAAGGTAACAGATACGCAGTATTTT
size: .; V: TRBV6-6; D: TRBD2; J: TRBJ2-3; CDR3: CASGLSGARQDTQYF; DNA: TGTGCCAGCGGACTTAGCGGGGCCCGGCAGGATACGCAGTATTTT
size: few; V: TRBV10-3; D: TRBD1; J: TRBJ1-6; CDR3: CAIGQEGNSPLHF; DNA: TGTGCCATCGGACAGGAGGGCAATTCACCCCTCCACTTT
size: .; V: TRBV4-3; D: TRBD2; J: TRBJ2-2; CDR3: CASSQALQRGTGGELFF; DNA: TGCGCCAGCAGCCAAGCGTTGCAGCGGGGGACGGGCGGGGAGCTGTTTTTT
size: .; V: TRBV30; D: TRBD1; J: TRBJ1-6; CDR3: CAWTRGDSNSPLHF; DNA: TGTGCCTGGACCAGAGGGGACAGTAATTCACCCCTCCACTTT
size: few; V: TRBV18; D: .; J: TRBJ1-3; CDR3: CASSPASSGNTIYF; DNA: TGTGCCAGCTCACCAGCGAGCTCTGGAAACACCATATATTTT
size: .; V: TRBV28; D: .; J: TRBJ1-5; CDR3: CASRRSPIGPQHF; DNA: TGTGCCAGCAGGAGGAGTCCGATTGGGCCCCAGCATTTT
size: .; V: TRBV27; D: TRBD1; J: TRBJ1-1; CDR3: CASSLLGQGTTEAFF; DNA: TGTGCCAGCAGTTTATTGGGACAGGGAACGACTGAAGCTTTCTTT
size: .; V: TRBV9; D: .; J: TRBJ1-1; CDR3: CASSVTGQNTEAFF; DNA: TGTGCCAGCAGCGTCACGGGACAGAACACTGAAGCTTTCTTT
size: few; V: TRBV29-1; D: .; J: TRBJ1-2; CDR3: CSVEPRLTAYGYTF; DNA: TGCAGCGTTGAACCGCGTTTGACAGCCTATGGCTACACCTTC
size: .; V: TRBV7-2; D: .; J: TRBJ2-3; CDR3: CASSLFSSTDTQYF; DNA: TGTGCCAGCAGCTTATTTTCTAGCACAGATACGCAGTATTTT
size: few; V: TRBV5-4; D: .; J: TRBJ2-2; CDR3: CASSLNSNTGELFF; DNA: TGTGCCAGCAGCTTGAACAGCAACACCGGGGAGCTGTTTTTT
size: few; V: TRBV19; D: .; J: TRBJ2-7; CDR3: CASSIMRQGSYEQYF; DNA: TGTGCCAGTAGTATAATGAGGCAGGGGAGCTACGAGCAGTACTTC
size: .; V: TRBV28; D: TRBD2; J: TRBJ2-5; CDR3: CASLSGGLSETQYF; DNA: TGTGCCAGCCTTAGCGGGGGCCTCTCGGAGACCCAGTACTTC
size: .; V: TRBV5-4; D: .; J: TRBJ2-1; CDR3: CASSLVYGAREQFF; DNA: TGTGCCAGCAGCTTGGTTTATGGGGCGCGAGAGCAGTTCTTC
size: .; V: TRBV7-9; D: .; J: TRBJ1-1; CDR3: CASSLWDAGKGAEAFF; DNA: TGTGCCAGCAGCTTATGGGATGCAGGGAAAGGTGCTGAAGCTTTCTTT
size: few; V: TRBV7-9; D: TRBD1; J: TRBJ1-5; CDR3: CASSPTGASQPQHF; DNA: TGTGCCAGCAGCCCAACAGGGGCCAGTCAGCCCCAGCATTTT
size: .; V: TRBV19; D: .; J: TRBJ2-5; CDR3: CASRGSDQETQYF; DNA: TGTGCCAGTAGGGGTAGCGACCAAGAGACCCAGTACTTC
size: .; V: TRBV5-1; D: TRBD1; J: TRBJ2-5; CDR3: CASSLGSGQQETQYF; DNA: TGCGCCAGCAGCTTGGGTTCGGGACAGCAAGAGACCCAGTACTTC
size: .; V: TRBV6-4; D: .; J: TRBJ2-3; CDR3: CASSHGTWEDTQYF; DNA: TGTGCCAGCAGCCACGGGACTTGGGAAGATACGCAGTATTTT
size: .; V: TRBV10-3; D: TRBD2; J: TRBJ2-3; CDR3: CAISGLAGVSDTQYF; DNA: TGTGCCATCAGCGGACTAGCGGGAGTCTCAGATACGCAGTATTTT
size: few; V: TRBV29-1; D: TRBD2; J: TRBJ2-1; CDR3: CSVEGGLAGGPPSYNEQFF; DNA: TGCAGCGTTGAGGGGGGACTAGCGGGGGGCCCACCATCCTACAATGAGCAGTTCTTC
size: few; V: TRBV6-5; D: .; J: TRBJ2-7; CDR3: CASSYWQDSYEQYF; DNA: TGTGCCAGCAGTTACTGGCAGGACTCCTACGAGCAGTACTTC
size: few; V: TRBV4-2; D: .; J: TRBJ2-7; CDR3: CASSQGTGIAYEQYF; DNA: TGTGCCAGCAGCCAAGGTACAGGGATCGCCTACGAGCAGTACTTC
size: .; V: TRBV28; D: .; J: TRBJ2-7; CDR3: CASSHRSSSYEQYF; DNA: TGTGCCAGCAGTCACCGCTCCAGCTCCTACGAGCAGTACTTC
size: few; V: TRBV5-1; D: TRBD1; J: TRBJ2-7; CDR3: CASSRGQGYEQYF; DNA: TGCGCCAGCAGCCGGGGACAGGGCTACGAGCAGTACTTC
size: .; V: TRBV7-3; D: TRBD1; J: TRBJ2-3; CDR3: CASSLMGQGSTDTQYF; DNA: TGTGCCAGCAGCTTAATGGGACAGGGAAGCACAGATACGCAGTATTTT
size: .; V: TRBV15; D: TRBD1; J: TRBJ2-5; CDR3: CATSQGQQETQYF; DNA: TGTGCCACCAGCCAGGGACAGCAAGAGACCCAGTACTTC
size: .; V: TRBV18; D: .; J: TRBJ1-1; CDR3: CASRRGGSTEAFF; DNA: TGTGCCAGCAGACGGGGGGGATCCACTGAAGCTTTCTTT
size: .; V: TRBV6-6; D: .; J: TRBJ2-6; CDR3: CASSRGSGANVLTF; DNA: TGTGCCAGCAGTCGGGGCTCTGGGGCCAACGTCCTGACTTTC
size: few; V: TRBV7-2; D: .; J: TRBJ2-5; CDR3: CASSFTGIETQYF; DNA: TGTGCCAGCAGCTTTACGGGGATAGAGACCCAGTACTTC
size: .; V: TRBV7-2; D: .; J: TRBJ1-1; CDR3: CASSLTTGSRTEAFF; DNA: TGTGCCAGCAGCTTAACCACAGGAAGTCGGACTGAAGCTTTCTTT
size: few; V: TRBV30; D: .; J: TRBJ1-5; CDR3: CAWSLGGDNQPQHF; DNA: TGTGCCTGGAGTCTTGGAGGGGACAATCAGCCCCAGCATTTT
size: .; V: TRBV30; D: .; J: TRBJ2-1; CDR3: CAWIRSSGYEQFF; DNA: TGTGCCTGGATCCGGTCGAGCGGTTATGAGCAGTTCTTC
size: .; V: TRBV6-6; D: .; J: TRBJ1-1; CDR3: CASSYGRFADYTEAFF; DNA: TGTGCCAGCAGTTACGGGAGGTTCGCGGATTACACTGAAGCTTTCTTT
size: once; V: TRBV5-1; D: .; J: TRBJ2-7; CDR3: CASSLRVPYEQYF; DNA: TGCGCCAGCAGCTTGCGGGTCCCTTACGAGCAGTACTTC
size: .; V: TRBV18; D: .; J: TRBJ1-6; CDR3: CASSDITGKSPLHF; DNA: TGTGCCAGCTCCGACATTACAGGGAAATCACCCCTCCACTTT
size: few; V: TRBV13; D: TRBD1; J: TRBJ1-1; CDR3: CASSYRQGEAFF; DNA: TGTGCCAGCAGCTACCGACAGGGAGAAGCTTTCTTT
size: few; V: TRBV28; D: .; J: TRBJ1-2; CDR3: CASSSSYGYTF; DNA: TGTGCCAGCAGTTCTTCCTATGGCTACACCTTC
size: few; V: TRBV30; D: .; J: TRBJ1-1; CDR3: CAWTGGFSEAFF; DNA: TGTGCCTGGACCGGCGGGTTCTCTGAAGCTTTCTTT
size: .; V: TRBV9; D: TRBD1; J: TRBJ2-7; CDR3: CASSPGQGNYEQYF; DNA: TGTGCCAGCAGCCCTGGACAGGGTAACTACGAGCAGTACTTC
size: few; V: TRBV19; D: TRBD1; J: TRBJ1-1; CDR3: CASSLRTGPTEAFF; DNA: TGTGCCAGTAGTCTCCGGACAGGGCCCACTGAAGCTTTCTTT
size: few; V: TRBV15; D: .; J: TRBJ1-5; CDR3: CATSRDGRSAQPQHF; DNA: TGTGCCACCAGCAGAGACGGAAGGAGCGCTCAGCCCCAGCATTTT
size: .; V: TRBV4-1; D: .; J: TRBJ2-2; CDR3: CASSRGAANTGELFF; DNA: TGCGCCAGCAGCCGCGGTGCCGCGAACACCGGGGAGCTGTTTTTT
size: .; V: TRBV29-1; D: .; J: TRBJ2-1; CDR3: CSVEISSNEQFF; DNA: TGCAGCGTTGAAATCTCGTCTAATGAGCAGTTCTTC